Listed below are T cell receptor beta chains from one sample, sequenced in a study of blood T cells in healthy people across ages. TCRdb redid the calling of the 5' RACE reads with MiXCR, one entry per CDR3 protein. The sample shows over 600,000 distinct CDR3 sequences, 40% to 45% of them seen only once. Sequenced sample: blood. The origin of the receptors is a man older than 75 in good health. Both conserved end residues are part of each CDR3. A D gene is named only where the DNA matches it firmly. The size of a clone is reported for some rows only, either as once, few or many, or as a class for expanded clones.

v_gene	j_gene	abundance	d_gene	CDR3aa	CDR3nt
TRBV7-8	TRBJ2-7	.	.	CASSFGTEISYEQYF	TGTGCCAGCAGCTTTGGGACGGAGATTTCCTACGAGCAGTACTTC
TRBV28	TRBJ1-1	once	TRBD1	CASTPFDRGTEAFF	TGTGCCAGCACCCCATTCGACAGGGGGACTGAAGCTTTCTTT
TRBV28	TRBJ2-6	.	.	CASSTGGLVLSSGANVLTF	TGTGCCAGCAGTACAGGCGGCCTGGTGTTAAGCTCTGGGGCCAACGTCCTGACTTTC
TRBV28	TRBJ2-7	.	.	CASLKSYEQYF	TGTGCCAGCCTAAAGAGCTACGAGCAGTACTTC
TRBV4-2	TRBJ2-5	few	TRBD2	CASSQTGTSGGGGQETQYF	TGTGCCAGCAGCCAGACCGGGACTAGCGGGGGCGGTGGCCAAGAGACCCAGTACTTC
TRBV6-5	TRBJ2-1	.	TRBD2	CATGGGLNNEQFF	TGTGCCACCGGGGGGGGATTAAACAATGAGCAGTTCTTC
TRBV9	TRBJ2-3	few	.	CASSVEGSTDTQYF	TGTGCCAGCAGCGTAGAAGGCAGCACAGATACGCAGTATTTT
TRBV20-1	TRBJ2-7	many	TRBD1	CSAKPTGEEQYF	TGCAGTGCTAAGCCGACAGGGGAAGAGCAGTACTTC
TRBV4-2	TRBJ1-5	few	.	CASSQATGAQPQHF	TGTGCCAGCAGCCAAGCGACAGGAGCTCAGCCCCAGCATTTT
TRBV27	TRBJ2-3	.	.	CTSSLRRFADTQYF	TGTACCAGCAGTTTACGCAGATTCGCAGATACGCAGTATTTT
TRBV4-2	TRBJ2-2	.	TRBD1	CASSQDHRGRIWTGELFF	TGTGCCAGCAGCCAAGATCACAGGGGGCGCATTTGGACCGGGGAGCTGTTTTTT
TRBV6-5	TRBJ2-3	.	.	CASSYLGIKKDTQYF	TGTGCCAGCAGTTATCTCGGGATTAAGAAAGATACGCAGTATTTT
TRBV30	TRBJ2-5	once	.	CAWSGLRGRETQYF	TGTGCCTGGAGTGGATTGAGGGGTCGGGAGACCCAGTACTTC
TRBV20-1	TRBJ2-1	few	.	CSAGADISYNEQFF	TGCAGTGCAGGAGCGGACATCTCCTACAATGAGCAGTTCTTC
TRBV11-2	TRBJ2-7	few	TRBD2	CASSLYRSGGAYNEQYF	TGTGCCAGCAGCTTATATCGTAGCGGGGGAGCCTACAATGAGCAGTACTTC
TRBV4-3	TRBJ1-4	.	.	CASSQDRAIGNEKLFF	TGCGCCAGCAGCCAAGATCGGGCAATAGGGAATGAAAAACTGTTTTTT
TRBV28	TRBJ2-7	many	.	CASSLYSRDYEQYF	TGTGCCAGCAGTTTGTATAGTAGGGACTACGAGCAGTACTTC
TRBV18	TRBJ2-7	few	TRBD1	CASSQENRGHEQYF	TGTGCCAGCTCACAAGAAAACAGGGGGCACGAGCAGTACTTC
TRBV11-2	TRBJ2-3	.	.	CASSPQSEYRTDTQYF	TGTGCCAGCAGCCCACAGTCGGAATACCGCACAGATACGCAGTATTTT
TRBV29-1	TRBJ1-1	few	.	CSVELGSIGAGTEAFF	TGCAGCGTTGAATTAGGGTCGATTGGGGCAGGGACTGAAGCTTTCTTT
TRBV6-2/TRBV6-3	TRBJ2-1	.	.	CASSPTSRGEQFF	TGTGCCAGCAGCCCTACTAGTAGAGGCGAGCAGTTCTTC
TRBV7-2	TRBJ1-5	.	TRBD1	CASSLDGTGYSNQPQHF	TGTGCCAGCAGCTTAGACGGGACAGGTTATAGCAATCAGCCCCAGCATTTT
TRBV6-6	TRBJ2-5	few	TRBD2	CASSYSSSGGAETQYF	TGTGCCAGCAGTTACAGTTCTAGCGGGGGGGCTGAGACCCAGTACTTC
TRBV20-1	TRBJ2-7	many	.	CSARVGVGEQYF	TGCAGTGCTAGAGTCGGGGTGGGCGAGCAGTACTTC
TRBV7-9	TRBJ1-2	.	TRBD1	CASSPGTGLNGYTF	TGTGCCAGCAGCCCGGGGACAGGGTTAAACGGCTACACCTTC
TRBV11-2	TRBJ2-7	few	.	CASSLIQAGSSYEQYF	TGTGCCAGCAGCTTAATTCAGGCAGGGAGTTCCTACGAGCAGTACTTC
TRBV12-3/TRBV12-4	TRBJ2-7	.	.	CASSKGATEQYF	TGTGCCAGCAGTAAAGGGGCAACAGAGCAGTACTTC
TRBV11-2	TRBJ2-1	.	.	CASSLNRVGVGDNEQFF	TGTGCCAGCAGCTTAAATCGTGTAGGGGTTGGGGACAATGAGCAGTTCTTC
TRBV2	TRBJ1-2	.	TRBD1	CASSEQGQGGGYTF	TGTGCCAGCAGTGAGCAGGGACAGGGTGGTGGCTACACCTTC
TRBV12-5	TRBJ2-4	few	.	CASGSHQGRPYF	TGTGCTAGTGGTTCGCACCAGGGGAGACCGTACTTC
TRBV6-5	TRBJ2-7	many	.	CASRTSSEQYF	TGTGCCAGCCGTACTAGCTCCGAGCAGTACTTC
TRBV7-2	TRBJ2-7	.	TRBD2	CASSQDSGGGLLEQYF	TGTGCCAGCAGCCAAGACTCAGGCGGGGGACTGCTCGAGCAGTACTTC
TRBV5-1	TRBJ2-7	.	.	CASSGGRDAGYEQYF	TGCGCCAGCAGCGGAGGTAGGGACGCTGGGTACGAGCAGTACTTC
TRBV28	TRBJ1-5	once	.	CASSLAREWQPQHF	TGTGCCAGTAGTTTAGCCAGGGAGTGGCAGCCCCAGCATTTT
TRBV12-3/TRBV12-4	TRBJ2-7	few	.	CASSFKQGSYEQYF	TGTGCCAGCAGTTTTAAGCAGGGATCCTACGAGCAGTACTTC
TRBV27	TRBJ2-7	.	.	CASSNKDSPSYEQYF	TGTGCCAGCAGTAATAAGGACAGCCCCTCCTACGAGCAGTACTTC
TRBV6-2/TRBV6-3	TRBJ1-5	.	.	CASSLPDQPQHF	TGTGCCAGCAGTCTCCCGGATCAGCCCCAGCATTTT
TRBV3-1	TRBJ1-3	.	TRBD1	CASSRDRVGNTIYF	TGTGCCAGCAGCCGTGACAGGGTTGGAAACACCATATATTTT
TRBV6-1	TRBJ2-1	.	.	CASSLRQETYNEQFF	TGTGCCAGCAGTCTACGACAGGAGACCTACAATGAGCAGTTCTTC
TRBV10-2	TRBJ2-7	many	.	CASSKTSYEQYF	TGCGCCAGCAGTAAGACTTCCTACGAGCAGTACTTC
TRBV7-2	TRBJ2-7	.	TRBD1	CASSSDRVGYEQYF	TGTGCCAGCAGCTCGGACAGGGTTGGTTACGAGCAGTACTTC
TRBV24-1	TRBJ2-5	few	TRBD2	CATSDSRTSGRRETQYF	TGTGCCACCAGTGATTCCCGGACTAGCGGGAGGCGAGAGACCCAGTACTTC